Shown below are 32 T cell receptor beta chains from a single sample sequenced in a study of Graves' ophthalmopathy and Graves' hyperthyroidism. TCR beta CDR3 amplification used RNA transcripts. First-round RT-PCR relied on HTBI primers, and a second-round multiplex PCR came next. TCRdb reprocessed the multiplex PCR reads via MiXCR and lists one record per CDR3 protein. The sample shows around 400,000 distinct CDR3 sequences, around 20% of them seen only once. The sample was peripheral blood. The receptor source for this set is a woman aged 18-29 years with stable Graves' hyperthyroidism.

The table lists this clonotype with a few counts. The CDR3 sequence is CASSPLGQSNQPQHF. CDR3 DNA sequence: TGTGCCAGCTCACCACTGGGGCAGAGCAATCAGCCCCAGCATTTT. The chain links TRBV18 to TRBJ1-5; D possibly corresponds to TRBD1 (5 bases). V lost 1 base and J lost 1, with 8 bases in between. The CDR3 is made up of 15 amino acids. CDR1 and CDR2 (germline): KGHSH, LQKENI.

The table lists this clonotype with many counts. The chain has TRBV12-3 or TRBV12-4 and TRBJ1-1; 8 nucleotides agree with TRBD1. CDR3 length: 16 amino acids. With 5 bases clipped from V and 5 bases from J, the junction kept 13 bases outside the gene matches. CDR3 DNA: TGTGCCAGCAGTCCGGGTAGTCGACAGGGGAAAACTGAAGCTTTCTTT. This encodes CASSPGSRQGKTEAFF.

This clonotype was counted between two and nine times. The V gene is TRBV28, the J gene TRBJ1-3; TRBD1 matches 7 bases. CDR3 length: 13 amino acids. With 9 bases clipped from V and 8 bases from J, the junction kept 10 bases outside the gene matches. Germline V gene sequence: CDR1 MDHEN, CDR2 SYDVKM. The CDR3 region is CASRQGSAHTIYF. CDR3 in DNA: TGTGCCAGTCGACAGGGTAGTGCTCACACCATATATTTT.

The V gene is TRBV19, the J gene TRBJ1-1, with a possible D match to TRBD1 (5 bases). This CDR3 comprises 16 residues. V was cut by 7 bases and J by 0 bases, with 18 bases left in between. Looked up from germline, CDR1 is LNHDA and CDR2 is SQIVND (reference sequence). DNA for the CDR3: TGTGCCAGTAAGGGGTCGGTGGAGGGAATGAACACTGAAGCTTTCTTT. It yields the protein CASKGSVEGMNTEAFF.

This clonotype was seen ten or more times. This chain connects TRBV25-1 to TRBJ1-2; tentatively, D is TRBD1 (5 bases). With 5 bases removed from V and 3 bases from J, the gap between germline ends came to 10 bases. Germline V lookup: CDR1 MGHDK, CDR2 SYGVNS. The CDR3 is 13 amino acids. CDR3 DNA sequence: TGTGCCAGCAGTCGAGGGACGGACTATGGCTACACCTTC. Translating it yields CASSRGTDYGYTF.

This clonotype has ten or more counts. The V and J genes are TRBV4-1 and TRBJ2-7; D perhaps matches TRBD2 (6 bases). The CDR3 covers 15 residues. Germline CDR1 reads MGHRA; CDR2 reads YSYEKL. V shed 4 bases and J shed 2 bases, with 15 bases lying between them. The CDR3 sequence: CASSLLKGLPYEQYF. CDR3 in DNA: TGCGCCAGCAGCCTCCTTAAAGGACTACCCTACGAGCAGTACTTC.

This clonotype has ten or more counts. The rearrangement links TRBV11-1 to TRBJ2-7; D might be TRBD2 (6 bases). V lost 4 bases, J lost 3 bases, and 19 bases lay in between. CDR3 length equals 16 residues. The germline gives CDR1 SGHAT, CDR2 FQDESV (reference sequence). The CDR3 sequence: CASSSWAWGESYEQYF. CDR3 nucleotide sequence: TGTGCCAGCAGCTCATGGGCTTGGGGGGAGAGCTACGAGCAGTACTTC.

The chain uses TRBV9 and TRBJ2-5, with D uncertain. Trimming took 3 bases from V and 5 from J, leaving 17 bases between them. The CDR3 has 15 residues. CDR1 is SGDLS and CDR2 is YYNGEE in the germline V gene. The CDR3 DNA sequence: TGTGCCAGCAGCGCCCACTCTACTACGGAGGAGACCCAGTACTTC. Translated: CASSAHSTTEETQYF.

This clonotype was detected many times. CDR3 sequence (DNA): TGTGCCAGCAGCTTGGGGACAGCTTTGAATCAGCCCCAGCATTTT. Amino acid sequence: CASSLGTALNQPQHF. This sequence joins TRBV5-6 and TRBJ1-5, with D possibly being TRBD1 (6 bases). V gave up 0 bases and J gave up 4 bases, with 11 bases separating them. The CDR3 covers 15 residues. Germline loops: CDR1 SGHDT, CDR2 YYEEEE.

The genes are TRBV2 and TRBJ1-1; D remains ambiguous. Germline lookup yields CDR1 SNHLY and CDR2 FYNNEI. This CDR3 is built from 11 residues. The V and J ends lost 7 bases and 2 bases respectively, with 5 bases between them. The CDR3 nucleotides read TGTGCCAGCATTGGTAACACTGAAGCTTTCTTT. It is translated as CASIGNTEAFF.

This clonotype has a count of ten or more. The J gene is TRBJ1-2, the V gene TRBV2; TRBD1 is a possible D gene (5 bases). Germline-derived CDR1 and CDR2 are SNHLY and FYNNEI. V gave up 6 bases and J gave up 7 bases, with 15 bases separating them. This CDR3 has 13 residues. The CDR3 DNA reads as TGTGCCAGCAGCGGGGGTCGGGAGATTGGCTACACCTTC. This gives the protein CASSGGREIGYTF.

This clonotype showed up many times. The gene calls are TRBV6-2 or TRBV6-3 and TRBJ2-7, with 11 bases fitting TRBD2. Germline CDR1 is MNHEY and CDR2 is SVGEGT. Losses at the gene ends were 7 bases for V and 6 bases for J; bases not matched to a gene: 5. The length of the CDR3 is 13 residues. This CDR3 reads CASTLAGVSEQYF. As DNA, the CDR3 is TGTGCCAGCACACTAGCGGGAGTTTCCGAGCAGTACTTC.

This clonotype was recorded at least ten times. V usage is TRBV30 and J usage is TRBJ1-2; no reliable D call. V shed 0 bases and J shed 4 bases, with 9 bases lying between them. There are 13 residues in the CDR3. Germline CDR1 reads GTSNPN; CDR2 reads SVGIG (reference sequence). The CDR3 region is CAWSVGSGYGYTF. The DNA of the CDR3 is TGTGCCTGGAGTGTAGGGAGTGGCTATGGCTACACCTTC.

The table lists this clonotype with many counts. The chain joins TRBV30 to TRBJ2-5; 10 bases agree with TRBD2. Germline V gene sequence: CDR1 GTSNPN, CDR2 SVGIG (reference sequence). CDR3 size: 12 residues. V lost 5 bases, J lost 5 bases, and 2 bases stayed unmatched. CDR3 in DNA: TGTGCCTGGTCACTAGCGGGGGAGACCCAGTACTTC. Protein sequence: CAWSLAGETQYF.

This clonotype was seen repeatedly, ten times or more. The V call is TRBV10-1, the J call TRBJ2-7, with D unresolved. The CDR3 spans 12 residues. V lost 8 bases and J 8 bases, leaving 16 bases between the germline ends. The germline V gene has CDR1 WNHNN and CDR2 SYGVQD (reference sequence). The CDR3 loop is CASEDPGGKQYF. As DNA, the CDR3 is TGCGCCAGCGAGGACCCCGGTGGAAAGCAGTACTTC.

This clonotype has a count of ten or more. The CDR3 DNA follows: TGTGCCAGCAGCGTGACAGCTTATAGCAATCAGCCCCAGCATTTT. Protein product: CASSVTAYSNQPQHF. This chain uses TRBV6-1 with TRBJ1-5; TRBD1 might be the D (5 bases). The V end was cut by 6 bases, the J end by 0 bases, with 12 bases between. The CDR3 runs to 15 residues. The germline V gene has CDR1 MNHNS and CDR2 SASEGT.

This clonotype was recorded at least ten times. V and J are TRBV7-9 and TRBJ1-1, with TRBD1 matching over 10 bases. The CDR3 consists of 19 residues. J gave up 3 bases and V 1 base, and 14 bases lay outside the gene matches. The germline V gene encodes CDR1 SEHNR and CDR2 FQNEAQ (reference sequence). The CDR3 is CASSLGINAGTGVDTEAFF. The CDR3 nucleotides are TGTGCCAGCAGCTTAGGAATAAACGCCGGGACAGGGGTCGACACTGAAGCTTTCTTT.

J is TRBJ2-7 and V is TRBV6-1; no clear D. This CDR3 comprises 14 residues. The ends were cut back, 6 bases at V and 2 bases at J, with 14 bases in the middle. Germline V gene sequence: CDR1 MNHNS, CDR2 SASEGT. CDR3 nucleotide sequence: TGTGCCAGCAGCTCCCTCGACGGAGCCTACGAGCAGTACTTC. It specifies CASSSLDGAYEQYF.

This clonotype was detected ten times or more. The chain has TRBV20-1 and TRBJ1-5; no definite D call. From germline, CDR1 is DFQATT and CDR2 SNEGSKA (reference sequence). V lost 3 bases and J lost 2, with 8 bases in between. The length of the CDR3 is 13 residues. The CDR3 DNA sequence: TGCAGTGCTAGTCGGAGGCGCAATCAGCCCCAGCATTTT. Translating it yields CSASRRRNQPQHF.

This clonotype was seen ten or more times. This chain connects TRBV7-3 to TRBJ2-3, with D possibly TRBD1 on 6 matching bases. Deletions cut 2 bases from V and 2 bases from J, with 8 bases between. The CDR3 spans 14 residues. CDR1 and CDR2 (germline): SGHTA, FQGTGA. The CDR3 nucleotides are TGTGCCAGCAGCTTAGGGGACAACACAGATACGCAGTATTTT. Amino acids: CASSLGDNTDTQYF.

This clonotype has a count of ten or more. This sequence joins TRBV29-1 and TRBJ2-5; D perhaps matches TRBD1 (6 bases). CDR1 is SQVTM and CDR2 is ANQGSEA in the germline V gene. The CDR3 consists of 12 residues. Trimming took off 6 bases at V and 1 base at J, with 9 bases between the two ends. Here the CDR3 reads CSVGTLQETQYF. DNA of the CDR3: TGCAGCGTCGGGACACTCCAAGAGACCCAGTACTTC.

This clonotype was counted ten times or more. CDR3 bases: TGTGCCAGCAGACCTCCCGGGACAGGGAACACCGGGGAGCTGTTTTTT. This encodes CASRPPGTGNTGELFF. V is TRBV7-8 and J is TRBJ2-2, with TRBD1 matching over 8 bases. The trim removed 6 bases at V and 1 base at J, leaving 7 bases unmatched. The CDR3 has 16 amino acids. Germline V gives CDR1 SGHVS, CDR2 FQNEAQ.

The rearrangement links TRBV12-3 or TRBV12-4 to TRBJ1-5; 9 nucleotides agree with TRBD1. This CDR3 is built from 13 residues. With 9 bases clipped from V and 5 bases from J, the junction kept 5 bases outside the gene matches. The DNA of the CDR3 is TGTGCCAGTCCGGACAGGGGCTATCAGCCCCAGCATTTT. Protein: CASPDRGYQPQHF.

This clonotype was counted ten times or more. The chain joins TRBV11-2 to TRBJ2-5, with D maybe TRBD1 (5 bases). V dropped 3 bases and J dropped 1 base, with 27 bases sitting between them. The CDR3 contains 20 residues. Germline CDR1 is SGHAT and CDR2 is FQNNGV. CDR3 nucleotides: TGTGCCAGCAGCTTCGGATCTCAGGGCCCGTTTTCGGGCGTCCAAGAGACCCAGTACTTC. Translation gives CASSFGSQGPFSGVQETQYF.

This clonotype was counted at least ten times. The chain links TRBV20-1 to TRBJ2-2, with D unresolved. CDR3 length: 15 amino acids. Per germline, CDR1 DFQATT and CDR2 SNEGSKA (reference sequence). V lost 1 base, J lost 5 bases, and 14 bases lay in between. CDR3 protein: CSARVRSVLTGELFF. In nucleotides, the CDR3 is TGCAGTGCTAGAGTCAGGAGCGTACTAACCGGGGAGCTGTTTTTT.

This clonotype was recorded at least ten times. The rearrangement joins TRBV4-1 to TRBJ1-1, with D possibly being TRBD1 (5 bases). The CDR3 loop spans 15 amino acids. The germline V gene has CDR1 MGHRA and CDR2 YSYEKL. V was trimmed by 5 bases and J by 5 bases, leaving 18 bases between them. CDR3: CASSTSSLRGTEAFF. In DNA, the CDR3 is TGCGCCAGCAGCACCTCCAGTTTGAGGGGAACTGAAGCTTTCTTT.

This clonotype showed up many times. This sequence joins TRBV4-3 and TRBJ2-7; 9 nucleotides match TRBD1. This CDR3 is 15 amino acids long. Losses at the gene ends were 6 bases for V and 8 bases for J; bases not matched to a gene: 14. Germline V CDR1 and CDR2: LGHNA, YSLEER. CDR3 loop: CASSSYPGQGTKQYF. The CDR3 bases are TGCGCCAGCAGTTCTTATCCGGGACAGGGAACGAAGCAGTACTTC.

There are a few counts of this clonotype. CDR3 sequence (DNA): TGTGCTAGTGGTTTGGTACTGGACAGGGGAAGTTCACCCCTCCACTTT. Protein product: CASGLVLDRGSSPLHF. The J gene is TRBJ1-6, the V gene TRBV12-5; the match to TRBD1 covers 9 bases. The V gene's germline CDR1 is LGHNT and CDR2 FRNRAP. CDR3 size: 16 residues. With V trimmed by 0 bases and J by 9 bases, 6 bases remained unmatched. The entire variable domain, with the rest obtained from reference TRBV12-5 and TRBJ1-6, is as follows: DARVTQTPRHKVTEMGQEVTMRCQPILGHNTVFWYRQTMMQGLELLAYFRNRAPLDDSGMPKDRFSAEMPDATLATLKIQPSEPRDSAVYFCASGLVLDRGSSPLHFGNGTRLTVT.

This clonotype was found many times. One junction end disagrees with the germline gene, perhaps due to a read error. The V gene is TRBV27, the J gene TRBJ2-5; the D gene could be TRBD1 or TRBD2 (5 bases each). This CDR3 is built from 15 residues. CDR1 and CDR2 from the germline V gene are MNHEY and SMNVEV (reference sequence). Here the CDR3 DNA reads TGTGCCAGCAGCTCGTTTTCCGGGACCCAAGATACCCAGTACTTC. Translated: CASSSFSGTQDTQYF.

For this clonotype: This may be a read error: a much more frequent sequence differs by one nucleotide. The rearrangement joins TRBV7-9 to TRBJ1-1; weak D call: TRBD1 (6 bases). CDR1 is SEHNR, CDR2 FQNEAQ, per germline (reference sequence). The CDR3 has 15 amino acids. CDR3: CASTSRGGGNTEACF. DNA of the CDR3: TGTGCCAGCACATCTCGGGGAGGGGGGAACACTGAAGCTTGCTTT. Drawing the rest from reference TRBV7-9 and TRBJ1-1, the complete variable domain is DTGVSQNPRHKITKRGQNVTFRCDPISEHNRLYWYRQTLGQGPEFLTYFQNEAQLEKSRLLSDRFSAERPKGSFSTLEIQRTEQGDSAMYLCASTSRGGGNTEACFGQGTRLTVV.

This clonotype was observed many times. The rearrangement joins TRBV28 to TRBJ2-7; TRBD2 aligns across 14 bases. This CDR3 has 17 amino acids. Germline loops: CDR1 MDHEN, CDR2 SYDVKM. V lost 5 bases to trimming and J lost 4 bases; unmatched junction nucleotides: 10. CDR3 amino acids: CASSPPGLAGEKYEQYF. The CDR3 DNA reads TGTGCCAGCAGTCCGCCGGGACTAGCGGGGGAGAAATACGAGCAGTACTTC.

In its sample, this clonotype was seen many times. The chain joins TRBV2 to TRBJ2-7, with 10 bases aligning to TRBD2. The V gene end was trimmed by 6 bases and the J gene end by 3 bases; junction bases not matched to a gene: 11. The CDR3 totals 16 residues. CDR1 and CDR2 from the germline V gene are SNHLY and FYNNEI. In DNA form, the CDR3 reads TGTGCCAGCAGCCGCTCGCATTCTAGCGGGAGCTACGAGCAGTACTTC. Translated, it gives CASSRSHSSGSYEQYF.